This is a list of T cell receptor beta chains from one sample in a study of T cells expressing NK-cell markers. TCRdb re-called the 5' RACE reads and shows each CDR3 protein once, DNA omitted. This table holds more than 400,000 distinct CDR3 sequences. Input material: blood T cells: a sorted CD56 or NKG2C T cell subset, CD4+ or CD8+ T cells, or bulk PBMC T cells (not recorded which). These receptors were taken from a woman between 18 and 69 years old in good health. CDR3s include the opening cysteine and the closing phenylalanine or tryptophan.

TRBV7-9	TRBJ1-1	CASSSNSPTEAFF
TRBV7-2	TRBJ2-1	CASRRGLAGGGEQFF
TRBV20-1	TRBJ2-4	CSARGSSGGFQYF
TRBV20-1	TRBJ2-2	CSGHRNTGELFF
TRBV7-9	TRBJ2-3	CASSLKVSGTLTDTQYF
TRBV6-1	TRBJ1-1	CATSRVFGTEAFF
TRBV9	TRBJ1-1	CASSVATSGEAFF
TRBV7-2	TRBJ1-2	CASSLLRANLGYTF
TRBV10-1	TRBJ2-3	CAISPGSNTDTQYF
TRBV7-3	TRBJ2-1	CASSYRAGSQFF
TRBV2	TRBJ2-3	CASTEGVPADTQYF
TRBV29-1	TRBJ1-1	CSAGENTEAFF
TRBV12-3/TRBV12-4	TRBJ2-7	CASSRTSDGSYEQYF
TRBV24-1	TRBJ2-2	CATSDYGSGGELFF
TRBV3-1	TRBJ2-7	CASSQEQGVLYEQYF
TRBV9	TRBJ2-3	CASSVGMDTQYF
TRBV5-6	TRBJ1-5	CASSLTGPYNQPQHF
TRBV20-1	TRBJ1-1	CSAGQDDTEAFF
TRBV7-7	TRBJ2-6	CALDYRDSGANVLTF
TRBV7-7	TRBJ2-1	CASSLAGGEAPNEQFF
TRBV4-3	TRBJ2-1	CASSHRLGTSRTYNEQFF
TRBV24-1	TRBJ2-7	CATSGGPYSAPFGEQYF
TRBV29-1	TRBJ2-1	CSAFGTSNNEQFF
TRBV5-1	TRBJ2-5	CASSLDSGETQYF
TRBV4-3	TRBJ2-1	CASSQVPGPRVNEQFF
TRBV6-1	TRBJ2-3	CASSLQSATDTQYF
TRBV7-8	TRBJ2-6	CASGQGAVISGANVLTF
TRBV5-1	TRBJ1-1	CASSFLTGAGYTEAFF
TRBV9	TRBJ2-3	CASSVSQGGPDTQYF
TRBV15	TRBJ2-7	CATSNPSGRLSYEQYF
TRBV6-2/TRBV6-3	TRBJ2-2	CASSYSAAGYTGELFF
TRBV20-1	TRBJ2-7	CSARGFGTSSDPYEQYF
TRBV27	TRBJ2-7	CASSSGVEQYF
TRBV20-1	TRBJ2-3	CSAQFTIAHTQYF
TRBV20-1	TRBJ2-3	CSARDAVESTDTQYF
TRBV5-6	TRBJ2-7	CASSFSRGQHSYEQYF
TRBV20-1	TRBJ2-1	CSDTRPSSYNEQFF